Sequencing of this T cell receptor (beta chain) was carried out in a study of T-cell reconstitution after alpha-beta-depleted transplantation in children. General study findings and limits: Some patients showed high day-60 TCRbeta diversity, which derived from surviving recipient T cells and thymic progenitors. Alpha-beta T cells about two months after transplant reportedly derived from several hundred expanded graft clones. The authors attributed T-cell counts and diversity one year after transplant mostly to newly produced T cells.

A note on this clonotype: Its antigen is undetermined.

Library preparation (for TCRbeta) was performed with unique molecular identifiers. In TCRdb, the PCR reads were re-called with MiXCR into one record per CDR3 protein. The sample lists 500,000 to 750,000 distinct CDR3 sequences; 25% to 30% were seen once. The CDR3 extends over 14 amino acids. Between the trimmed V and J ends, which lost 3 bases and 4 bases, there was a span of 15 bases. Looked up from germline, CDR1 is SQVTM and CDR2 is ANQGSEA. The rearrangement links TRBV29-1 to TRBJ1-1; no clear D gene. Sequences were derived from PBMCs, sampled before TCRalphabeta/CD19-depleted stem cell transplant. The clonotype originates from a boy in the first two years of life with Wiskott-Aldrich syndrome, due to receive a stem cell transplant. This CDR3 is CSVDRWVVTTEAFF. CDR3 in DNA: TGCAGCGTTGATCGGTGGGTCGTCACCACTGAAGCTTTCTTT. Combining the CDR3 with reference TRBV29-1 and TRBJ1-1 gives the whole variable domain SAVISQKPSRDICQRGTSLTIQCQVDSQVTMMFWYRQQPGQSLTLIATANQGSEATYESGFVIDKFPISRPNLTFSTLTVSNMSPEDSSIYLCSVDRWVVTTEAFFGQGTRLTVV.